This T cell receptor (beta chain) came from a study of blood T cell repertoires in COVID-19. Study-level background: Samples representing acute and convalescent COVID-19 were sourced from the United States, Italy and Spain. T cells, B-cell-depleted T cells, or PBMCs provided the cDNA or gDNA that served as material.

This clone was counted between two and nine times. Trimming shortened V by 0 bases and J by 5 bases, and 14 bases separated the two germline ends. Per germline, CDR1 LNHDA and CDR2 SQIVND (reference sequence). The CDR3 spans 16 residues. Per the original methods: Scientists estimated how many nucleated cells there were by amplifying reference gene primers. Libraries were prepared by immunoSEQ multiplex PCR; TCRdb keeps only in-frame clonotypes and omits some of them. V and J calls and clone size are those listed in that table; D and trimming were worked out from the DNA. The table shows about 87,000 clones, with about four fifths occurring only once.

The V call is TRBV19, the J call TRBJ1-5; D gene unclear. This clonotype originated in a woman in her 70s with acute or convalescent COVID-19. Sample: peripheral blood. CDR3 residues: CASSIDPWRSDQPQHF. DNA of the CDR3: TGTGCCAGTAGTATAGATCCTTGGCGGAGCGATCAGCCCCAGCATTTT. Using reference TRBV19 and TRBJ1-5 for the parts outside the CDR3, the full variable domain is DGGITQSPKYLFRKEGQNVTLSCEQNLNHDAMYWYRQDPGQGLRLIYYSQIVNDFQKGDIAEGYSVSREKKESFPLTVTSAQKNPTAFYLCASSIDPWRSDQPQHFGDGTRLSIL.